This T cell receptor beta chain was sequenced during a study of cytomegalovirus exposure and HLA in healthy donors. PCR primers comprised 60 Vbeta and 13 Jbeta primers. Clones were read by immunoSEQ multiplex PCR, and TCRdb kept only the in-frame ones, dropping some. The data contain 120,000 or so clones, around four fifths of them singletons. As regards this clone: Its target is unknown.

The germline V gene has CDR1 MNHNS and CDR2 SASEGT. The CDR3 spans 15 residues. Trimming took 3 bases from V and 6 from J, leaving 17 bases between them. Broader study findings: It was only CMV serostatus that was available as immune exposure information. The classifier, whose performance was assessed in both the original and validation cohorts, reportedly diagnosed cytomegalovirus status with high specificity and sensitivity. Later on, an analysis tied 15,000 or so TCR beta sequences to HLA alleles at 0.05 false discovery rate. Earlier analysis looked at TCR beta V segments, and most were productive about 90% or about 30% of the time.

The specimen sequenced was PBMCs. This chain uses TRBV6-1 with TRBJ1-2, with D uncertain. This receptor was identified in a young man in good health and CMV-seropositive. As DNA, the CDR3 is TGTGCCAGCAGTGAGCTCTTCCGGGGTTGGAATGGCTACACCTTC. Translating gives CASSELFRGWNGYTF.